This TCR beta chain originates from a study of CD4 and CD8 cells across lung adenocarcinoma regions (dated by TCRdb to 2017 to 2018). Looking at the study overall: The study examined intratumor heterogeneity of the T cell receptor repertoire by comparing tumor centers with tumor margins.

CDR1 and CDR2 (MNHEY, SMNVEV) derive from the germline V gene (reference sequence). The CDR3 covers 11 residues, taking in both the cysteine and the phenylalanine. Only the CDR3 DNA stays, 33 bases, in frame from base 1. Receptor amplification or capture employed PCR. Sequenced on a HiSeq X Ten. TCRdb itself trimmed the public reads at Q25 with fastp, ran MiXCR and retained productive beta chains. A single entry per CDR3 protein holds the most common genes and DNA from its merged rows. The sample table shows about 19,000 distinct CDR3 sequences, and 46% are seen once. The leading ten clones occupy around 20% of the sample. The donors were patients who had localized lung adenocarcinoma, which is a subtype of non-small cell lung cancer. Samples were obtained from the margins of localized lung adenocarcinomas. For TCR repertoire analysis, CD4+ T cells taken from tumor tissue were profiled apart from CD8+ T cells.

This clonotype was recorded many times. Which antigen it targets is not known. Base qualities are not provided; no much larger clone lies one nucleotide away. This TCR came from a male donor with lung adenocarcinoma. The CD4 and CD8 labels of this study may be unreliable. The sample comprised CD4+ T cells from the margin of a lung tumor. The cell subset or site label on this specimen signifies: tumor margin region. This chain joins TRBV27 to TRBJ2-1; tentative D gene TRBD2, with 5 bases matching. The DNA is TGTGAGACGGGGACCTACAATGAGCAGTTCTTC. This gives the protein CETGTYNEQFF.